The 20 T cell receptor beta chains presented below share a single source sample, sequenced in a study of radiation and T cells in renal cell carcinoma. Produced via immunoSEQ multiplex PCR; TCRdb's table is partial and in-frame only. The table includes fewer than 55,000 clones, 75% to 85% detected once. Time point given: blood 2 weeks post-SBRT. Treatment noted: 15 Gy SBRT to primary tumor, nephrectomy 4 weeks later. Sequences were derived from blood, sampled from a patient whose treatment included radiotherapy and nephrectomy. Every receptor here comes from a woman in her 70s with renal cell carcinoma.

This rearrangement joins TRBV6-5 to TRBJ2-2; TRBD2 agrees at 8 bases. V shed 6 bases, J shed 4 bases, and the junction held 7 bases outside the gene matches. This CDR3 region has 15 residues. Germline values: CDR1 MNHEY, CDR2 SVGAGI. The CDR3 reads CASRSGSPSTGELFF. DNA for the CDR3: TGTGCCAGCAGAAGCGGGAGCCCGAGCACCGGGGAGCTGTTTTTT.

Sample share makes this clone medium-sized. The chain joins TRBV11-2 to TRBJ1-4; D may be TRBD1 (5 bases). Trimming took off 0 bases at V and 7 bases at J, with 12 bases between the two ends. From germline, CDR1 is SGHAT and CDR2 FQNNGV. The CDR3 covers 15 residues. The CDR3 nucleotides are TGTGCCAGCAGCTTAGATTATTCCAGGGCTGAAAAACTGTTTTTT. Translated: CASSLDYSRAEKLFF. The full variable domain, completed using reference TRBV11-2 and TRBJ1-4, is EAGVAQSPRYKIIEKRQSVAFWCNPISGHATLYWYQQILGQGPKLLIQFQNNGVVDDSQLPKDRFSAERLKGVDSTLKIQPAKLEDSAVYLCASSLDYSRAEKLFFGSGTQLSVL.

The CDR3 loop reads CASSPKAAAGTGELFF. The CDR3 coding sequence is TGTGCCAGCAGCCCCAAAGCGGCGGCCGGCACCGGGGAGCTGTTTTTT. The V and J genes are TRBV7-9 and TRBJ2-2; tentatively, D is TRBD2 (5 bases). The CDR3 spans 16 residues. V shed 5 bases and J shed 4 bases, with 17 bases lying between them. Germline V lookup: CDR1 SEHNR, CDR2 FQNEAQ (reference sequence).

J is TRBJ2-2 and V is TRBV11-1, with 14 bases aligning to TRBD2. This CDR3 contains 18 residues. Germline CDR1 is SGHAT and CDR2 is FQDESV (reference sequence). V was pared by 4 bases and J by 6 bases, with 10 bases of the junction left unmatched. The CDR3 loop is CASSSGTSGGLLAGELFF. CDR3 in DNA: TGTGCCAGCAGCTCAGGGACTAGCGGGGGACTTTTGGCCGGGGAGCTGTTTTTT. Filled out from reference TRBV11-1 and TRBJ2-2, the complete variable domain reads EAEVAQSPRYKITEKSQAVAFWCDPISGHATLYWYRQILGQGPELLVQFQDESVVDDSQLPKDRFSAERLKGVDSTLKIQPAELGDSAMYLCASSSGTSGGLLAGELFFGEGSRLTVL.

Details on this clone: A junction end diverges from the germline sequence, so it may reflect a read error. The chain's CDR3 is CASTVDWGGGNTIYF. DNA of the CDR3: TGTGCCAGCACCGTAGACTGGGGTGGAGGAAACACCATATATTTT. The chain is built from TRBV9 and TRBJ1-3; unclear D gene. CDR1 and CDR2 (germline): SGDLS, YYNGEE. The CDR3 extends over 15 amino acids. The complete variable domain, with remaining parts taken from reference TRBV9 and TRBJ1-3, reads DSGVTQTPKHLITATGQRVTLRCSPRSGDLSVYWYQQSLDQGLQFLIQYYNGEERAKGNILERFSAQQFPDLHSELNLSSLELGDSALYFCASTVDWGGGNTIYFGEGSWLTVV.

This chain joins TRBV27 and TRBJ1-5; 9 bases map to TRBD1. The CDR3 spans 13 residues. Looked up from germline, CDR1 is MNHEY and CDR2 is SMNVEV (reference sequence). V lost 3 bases, J lost 10 bases, and 4 bases stayed unmatched. CDR3 in DNA: TGTGCCAGCAGTTTGACAGGGGGGCAACCCCAGCATTTT. It codes for CASSLTGGQPQHF.

V and J are TRBV27 and TRBJ1-6, with D tentatively TRBD1 (6 bases). V gave up 2 bases and J gave up 2 bases, with 16 bases separating them. The CDR3 loop spans 18 amino acids. In germline, CDR1 is MNHEY, CDR2 SMNVEV (reference sequence). CDR3 DNA: TGTGCCAGCAGTTTAAGCCCCCGGGGGGCCGCCTATAATTCACCCCTCCACTTT. It codes for CASSLSPRGAAYNSPLHF.

A few counts support this clone. J is TRBJ2-3 and V is TRBV7-2; D remains unclear. The CDR3 consists of 15 residues. Trimming left V 1 base short and J 2 bases short, with 10 bases between. Germline CDR1 and CDR2: SGHTA and FQGNSA. CDR3 in amino acids: CASSLVYSPTDTQYF. The CDR3 DNA is TGTGCCAGCAGCTTAGTTTACAGTCCCACAGATACGCAGTATTTT.

The rearrangement links TRBV9 to TRBJ2-2; 8 bases map to TRBD2. CDR1 and CDR2 (germline): SGDLS, YYNGEE. V lost 0 bases, J lost 0 bases, and 4 bases stayed unmatched. The CDR3 extends over 17 amino acids. The CDR3 here is CASSVGGGGTNTGELFF. CDR3 DNA: TGTGCCAGCAGCGTAGGTGGCGGGGGGACGAACACCGGGGAGCTGTTTTTT.

The rearrangement links TRBV28 to TRBJ2-2; possible D gene TRBD1, 6 bases. Germline V gives CDR1 MDHEN, CDR2 SYDVKM. V lost 5 bases, J lost 0 bases, and 10 bases lay in between. The CDR3 contains 15 residues. The CDR3 region is CASSNRAPNTGELFF. CDR3 nucleotides: TGTGCCAGCAGTAACAGGGCCCCGAACACCGGGGAGCTGTTTTTT. Full variable domain (missing parts from reference TRBV28 and TRBJ2-2): DVKVTQSSRYLVKRTGEKVFLECVQDMDHENMFWYRQDPGLGLRLIYFSYDVKMKEKGDIPEGYSVSREKKERFSLILESASTNQTSMYLCASSNRAPNTGELFFGEGSRLTVL.

CDR3 region: CASSARGQAGDEQFF. CDR3 DNA sequence: TGTGCCAGCAGCGCCAGGGGTCAGGCCGGGGATGAGCAGTTCTTC. The chain is built from TRBV2 and TRBJ2-1, with D tentatively TRBD1 (6 bases). The CDR3 sequence is 15 residues long. The V end lost 6 bases, the J end lost 8 bases, and 20 bases lay between the germline ends. Germline lookup yields CDR1 SNHLY and CDR2 FYNNEI.

The rearrangement uses TRBV18 and TRBJ2-7; D gene unclear. Trimming shortened V by 2 bases and J by 7 bases, and 9 bases separated the two germline ends. Germline loops: CDR1 KGHSH, CDR2 LQKENI. The CDR3 length is 12 residues. CDR3 bases: TGTGCCAGCTCACCAAACCGGCTGGAGCAGTACTTC. Amino acids: CASSPNRLEQYF.

V usage is TRBV7-8 and J usage is TRBJ1-1; D is uncertain. V was cut by 6 bases and J by 1 base, with 9 bases left in between. CDR1 and CDR2 from the germline V gene are SGHVS and FQNEAQ. The CDR3 totals 13 residues. The CDR3 protein is CASSPTGNTEAFF. The CDR3 DNA follows: TGTGCCAGCAGTCCAACTGGGAACACTGAAGCTTTCTTT.

The chain links TRBV7-8 to TRBJ2-7; D is unclear. V was cut by 3 bases and J by 7 bases, with 7 bases left in between. The CDR3 is made up of 11 amino acids. The germline V gene encodes CDR1 SGHVS and CDR2 FQNEAQ. The CDR3 spells CASSFAQEQYF. The CDR3 bases are TGTGCCAGCAGCTTTGCTCAAGAGCAGTACTTC.

This chain uses TRBV7-8 with TRBJ1-1, with D possibly TRBD1 on 6 matching bases. V lost 5 bases and J lost 5, with 9 bases in between. CDR3 length: 12 residues. CDR1 is SGHVS and CDR2 is FQNEAQ in the germline V gene. The CDR3 bases are TGTGCCAGCAGCAACAGGGAAACTGAAGCTTTCTTT. Translated, it gives CASSNRETEAFF. Looking up the rest from reference TRBV7-8 and TRBJ1-1 gives the full variable domain: GAGVSQSPRYKVAKRGQDVALRCDPISGHVSLFWYQQALGQGPEFLTYFQNEAQLDKSGLPSDRFFAERPEGSVSTLKIQRTQQEDSAVYLCASSNRETEAFFGQGTRLTVV.

The chain couples TRBV7-2 to TRBJ1-5; D is undetermined. Per the germline V gene, CDR1 is SGHTA and CDR2 is FQGNSA. Trimming removed 5 bases from V and 3 bases from J, with 11 bases in between. CDR3 size: 14 residues. The CDR3 region has the DNA TGTGCCAGCAGCCATATGGAGGACAATCAGCCCCAGCATTTT. This codes for CASSHMEDNQPQHF.

V usage is TRBV6-5 and J usage is TRBJ2-7, with 10 bases identical to TRBD2. The J segment lost 2 bases and the V segment lost 3 bases, leaving 4 bases of the junction unmatched. CDR1 and CDR2 from the germline V gene are MNHEY and SVGAGI. The CDR3 is made up of 15 amino acids. CDR3 sequence (DNA): TGTGCCAGCAGTTATTTAGCGGGAGGCACCTACGAGCAGTACTTC. This sequence encodes CASSYLAGGTYEQYF.

V usage is TRBV5-4 and J usage is TRBJ2-7; D may be TRBD1 (6 bases). This CDR3 region has 14 residues. CDR1 SGHNT and CDR2 YYREEE come from the germline V gene (reference sequence). Trimming removed 4 bases at V and 0 bases at J, with 11 bases between. The CDR3: CASSLDRTSYEQYF. Written as DNA, the CDR3 is TGTGCCAGCAGCCTCGACAGGACCTCCTACGAGCAGTACTTC.

This rearrangement joins TRBV7-6 to TRBJ2-3; 13 bases align to TRBD2. CDR3 length: 18 amino acids. The germline V gene has CDR1 SGHVS and CDR2 FNYEAQ. V lost 5 bases to trimming and J lost 1 base; unmatched junction nucleotides: 9. The CDR3 protein is CASSQRTSGRGGTDTQYF. For the CDR3, the DNA is TGTGCCAGCAGCCAAAGGACTAGCGGGAGAGGCGGCACAGATACGCAGTATTTT.

This clone was observed a single time. The chain employs TRBV19 and TRBJ1-2; TRBD1 agrees at 9 bases. CDR3 length: 16 amino acids. With V trimmed by 7 bases and J by 0 bases, 9 bases remained unmatched. Germline values: CDR1 LNHDA, CDR2 SQIVND (reference sequence). The DNA for the CDR3 is TGTGCCAGTATTCCCCGACAGGGGGAATCTAACTATGGCTACACCTTC. Protein sequence: CASIPRQGESNYGYTF.